This T cell receptor (beta chain) was retrieved from a study of T cell repertoires in cytomegalovirus infection. Across the study: CMV infection together with matching HLA type was indicated by public TCR beta signatures.

Trimming pared 6 bases from V and 8 bases from J, leaving 16 bases between. CDR3 length: 14 residues. Germline lookup yields CDR1 MNHEY and CDR2 SVGEGT. One entry per CDR3 protein results from TCRdb running MiXCR on the reads. Altogether 60,000 to 75,000 distinct CDR3 sequences are present, under 4.5% being singletons, with the ten largest covering roughly 22%. The table lists this clonotype with many counts. The clonotype comes from a human donor in good health (CMV status not recorded). Some clones in this sample may be carry-over from other donors' samples. V is TRBV6-2 or TRBV6-3 and J is TRBJ2-2; no definite D call. Sequenced sample: PBMCs. CDR3 loop: CASRVFVAQGELFF. The CDR3 coding sequence is TGTGCCAGCAGGGTTTTTGTGGCGCAAGGGGAGCTGTTTTTT.